What follows are 21 T cell receptor beta chains derived from one specimen sequenced in a study of blood T cell repertoires in COVID-19. Only in-frame clones appear in the TCRdb table, and some are missing; sequencing was by immunoSEQ multiplex PCR. This table holds about 220,000 clones, 80% to 85% found once. The sample consisted of peripheral blood. All receptors derive from a woman aged 55-70 years with acute or convalescent COVID-19.

The chain recombines TRBV27 with TRBJ2-7; D uncertain. This CDR3 contains 11 residues. V was pared by 7 bases and J by 2 bases, with 6 bases between. The germline CDR1 and CDR2 sequences are MNHEY and SMNVEV (reference sequence). This CDR3 is CASIYTYEQYF. The CDR3, as DNA: TGTGCCAGCATTTACACCTACGAGCAGTACTTC.

The rearrangement joins TRBV5-4 to TRBJ2-1; 11 bases are shared with TRBD2. The CDR3 contains 16 residues. CDR1 is SGHNT and CDR2 is YYREEE in the germline V gene (reference sequence). Germline trimming cut 4 bases from V and 3 bases from J; bases unmatched to any gene: 6. In DNA, the CDR3 is TGTGCCAGCAGCCAACTAGCGGGGGATTTCTACAATGAGCAGTTCTTC. It encodes CASSQLAGDFYNEQFF.

This clone turned up a few times. The chain has TRBV19 and TRBJ1-2; D may be TRBD1 (6 bases). V gave up 1 base and J gave up 3 bases, with 12 bases separating them. This CDR3 has 15 residues. Per germline, CDR1 LNHDA and CDR2 SQIVND (reference sequence). As DNA, the CDR3 is TGTGCCAGTAGTATAGTACAGGGCCCGTACTATGGCTACACCTTC. Translation gives CASSIVQGPYYGYTF.

The chain joins TRBV7-8 to TRBJ2-3; possibly TRBD2 for D (6 bases). The V gene's germline CDR1 is SGHVS and CDR2 FQNEAQ. The CDR3 is 16 residues long. Trimming removed 2 bases from V and 3 bases from J, with 15 bases in between. CDR3 sequence (DNA): TGTGCCAGCAGCTTAAATGCGGGGTGGGGGACAGATACGCAGTATTTT. As protein: CASSLNAGWGTDTQYF. Based on the CDR3 plus reference TRBV7-8 and TRBJ2-3, the full variable domain is GAGVSQSPRYKVAKRGQDVALRCDPISGHVSLFWYQQALGQGPEFLTYFQNEAQLDKSGLPSDRFFAERPEGSVSTLKIQRTQQEDSAVYLCASSLNAGWGTDTQYFGPGTRLTVL.

The rearrangement links TRBV6-5 to TRBJ1-6; possibly TRBD1 for D (5 bases). This CDR3 is 16 amino acids long. Germline V CDR1 and CDR2: MNHEY, SVGAGI. V lost 0 bases and J 9 bases, leaving 15 bases between the germline ends. DNA for the CDR3: TGTGCCAGCAGTTACTCGAAGGGCGGGGGGGGTTCACCCCTCCACTTT. This sequence encodes CASSYSKGGGGSPLHF.

The DNA for the CDR3 is TGTGCCAGCAGTCAGCCGGGACAGGGGGGAAAAAAACTGTTTTTT. Its protein is CASSQPGQGGKKLFF. V gene TRBV6-5 combines with J gene TRBJ1-4, with 11 bases matching TRBD1. The germline gives CDR1 MNHEY, CDR2 SVGAGI. The CDR3 is made up of 15 amino acids. J was trimmed by 9 bases and V by 5 bases; bases with no gene match: 8.

This clone was observed once. The rearrangement uses TRBV5-1 and TRBJ1-1; D uncertain. The CDR3 covers 13 residues. Germline CDR1 reads SGHRS; CDR2 reads YFSETQ. The V gene lost 4 bases and the J gene lost 3 bases, with 10 bases spanning the gap. This chain's CDR3 is CASSPAMDTEAFF. CDR3 nucleotides: TGCGCCAGCAGCCCAGCGATGGACACTGAAGCTTTCTTT.

Comment on this clone: This same CDR3 is encoded by further DNA sequences in the sample. V and J are TRBV19 and TRBJ2-3; the D gene is possibly TRBD2 (6 bases). The CDR3 loop spans 14 amino acids. V was shortened by 4 bases and J by 3 bases, with 11 bases between the two germline ends. From germline, CDR1 is LNHDA and CDR2 SQIVND (reference sequence). The CDR3 here is CASSTSGGTDTQYF. The CDR3 DNA is TGTGCCAGTAGTACCTCCGGGGGTACAGATACGCAGTATTTT. Full variable domain (remainder filled in from reference TRBV19 and TRBJ2-3): DGGITQSPKYLFRKEGQNVTLSCEQNLNHDAMYWYRQDPGQGLRLIYYSQIVNDFQKGDIAEGYSVSREKKESFPLTVTSAQKNPTAFYLCASSTSGGTDTQYFGPGTRLTVL.

In this sample, this clone turned up a few times. V is TRBV6-2 or TRBV6-3 and J is TRBJ1-1, with 8 bases aligning to TRBD1. V shed 5 bases, J shed 11 bases, and the junction held 7 bases outside the gene matches. The CDR3 is 12 residues long. Germline-derived CDR1 and CDR2 are MNHEY and SVGEGT. The CDR3 nucleotides read TGTGCCAGCAGTAAGACAGGGGTTCCTGCTTTCTTT. It yields the protein CASSKTGVPAFF.

In its sample, this clone was seen a few times. The chain joins TRBV28 to TRBJ1-2; D may be TRBD1 (6 bases). Trimming left V 5 bases short and J 0 bases short, with 13 bases between. The CDR3 loop spans 15 amino acids. The germline V gene has CDR1 MDHEN and CDR2 SYDVKM. The CDR3 DNA reads as TGTGCCAGCAGTGAACCGGGACATTCTAACTATGGCTACACCTTC. This gives the protein CASSEPGHSNYGYTF.

V gene TRBV7-9 combines with J gene TRBJ1-4, with a possible D match to TRBD1 (6 bases). Germline loops: CDR1 SEHNR, CDR2 FQNEAQ (reference sequence). Trimming removed 5 bases from V and 5 bases from J, with 15 bases in between. This CDR3 has 15 residues. CDR3 coding DNA: TGTGCCAGCAGCCGCGGACAGTTTCTAAATGAAAAACTGTTTTTT. Protein sequence: CASSRGQFLNEKLFF.

The chain joins TRBV7-3 to TRBJ1-5; maybe TRBD1 (5 bases). The CDR3 consists of 17 residues. Trimming took off 5 bases at V and 2 bases at J, with 19 bases between the two ends. Germline V gene data show CDR1 as SGHTA and CDR2 as FQGTGA. The DNA of the CDR3 is TGTGCCAGCAGCACAAGGGGTGGATGGTCGGGCAATCAGCCCCAGCATTTT. It yields the protein CASSTRGGWSGNQPQHF.

The genes are TRBV29-1 and TRBJ2-1, with 7 bases aligning to TRBD2. CDR3 length: 14 residues. Looked up from germline, CDR1 is SQVTM and CDR2 is ANQGSEA. V was clipped by 2 bases and J by 6 bases; unmatched bases: 7. CDR3 sequence reads: CSVEYASGANEQFF. The DNA of the CDR3 is TGCAGCGTTGAATATGCAAGCGGGGCCAATGAGCAGTTCTTC.

This clone was seen just once. The rearrangement joins TRBV4-2 to TRBJ2-2, with 10 bases aligning to TRBD2. The J segment lost 5 bases and the V segment lost 4 bases, leaving 10 bases of the junction unmatched. CDR1 and CDR2 (germline): LGHNA, YNFKEQ. The CDR3 totals 17 residues. CDR3 region: CASSPQASGGGTGELFF. The CDR3 DNA reads as TGTGCCAGCAGCCCCCAAGCCAGCGGGGGGGGGACCGGGGAGCTGTTTTTT.

The chain combines TRBV28 with TRBJ2-2, with TRBD2 matching over 14 bases. The CDR3 sequence is 18 residues long. The germline CDR1 and CDR2 sequences are MDHEN and SYDVKM. With 5 bases clipped from V and 2 bases from J, the junction kept 7 bases outside the gene matches. The CDR3 loop reads CASSGGLAGALNTGELFF. The CDR3 DNA is TGTGCCAGCAGTGGGGGACTAGCGGGGGCTTTAAACACCGGGGAGCTGTTTTTT.

The V and J genes are TRBV5-1 and TRBJ2-1; tentative D call: TRBD1 (5 bases). The ends were cut back, 6 bases at V and 6 bases at J, with 19 bases in the middle. Germline V gives CDR1 SGHRS, CDR2 YFSETQ. The CDR3 contains 15 residues. CDR3 DNA sequence: TGCGCCAGCAATTATGGGCAGGGCTTAGTCAATGAGCAGTTCTTC. Translated: CASNYGQGLVNEQFF.

The chain carries TRBV5-6 and TRBJ2-1, with TRBD1 matching 10 bases. With 2 bases clipped from V and 8 bases from J, the junction kept 10 bases outside the gene matches. CDR3 length equals 16 residues. The germline gives CDR1 SGHDT, CDR2 YYEEEE. CDR3 sequence: CASSFRTGGLIHEQFF. The CDR3 DNA is TGTGCCAGCAGCTTCAGGACAGGGGGGCTTATCCATGAGCAGTTCTTC.

This chain links TRBV5-1 with TRBJ2-5, with D possibly matching TRBD2 (5 bases). The CDR3 is made up of 14 amino acids. The V and J ends lost 0 bases and 1 base respectively, with 7 bases between them. Germline V CDR1 and CDR2: SGHRS, YFSETQ. This CDR3 reads CASSLASIQETQYF. The CDR3 nucleotides are TGCGCCAGCAGCTTGGCTAGCATCCAAGAGACCCAGTACTTC.

J is TRBJ1-2 and V is TRBV30; D gene uncertain. Trimming shortened V by 0 bases and J by 5 bases, and 7 bases separated the two germline ends. The germline V gene has CDR1 GTSNPN and CDR2 SVGIG (reference sequence). The CDR3 totals 12 residues. The CDR3 DNA is TGTGCCTGGAGTGTAAGCGGGTATGGCTACACCTTC. Its translation: CAWSVSGYGYTF.

The rearrangement joins TRBV4-3 to TRBJ1-2; 7 nucleotides align to TRBD1. The length of the CDR3 is 15 residues. CDR1 LGHNA and CDR2 YSLEER come from the germline V gene. V was pared by 0 bases and J by 4 bases, with 5 bases of the junction left unmatched. The CDR3 DNA sequence: TGCGCCAGCAGCCAAGACGTCGACAGGGTCTATGGCTACACCTTC. This sequence encodes CASSQDVDRVYGYTF.

There are a few counts of this clone. The V call is TRBV19, the J call TRBJ1-2; D unclear. Looked up from germline, CDR1 is LNHDA and CDR2 is SQIVND (reference sequence). V was pared by 8 bases and J by 2 bases, with 9 bases between. The CDR3 consists of 12 residues. The CDR3 DNA is TGTGCCAGTGGTAGGGCGAACTATGGCTACACCTTC. Its protein product is CASGRANYGYTF.